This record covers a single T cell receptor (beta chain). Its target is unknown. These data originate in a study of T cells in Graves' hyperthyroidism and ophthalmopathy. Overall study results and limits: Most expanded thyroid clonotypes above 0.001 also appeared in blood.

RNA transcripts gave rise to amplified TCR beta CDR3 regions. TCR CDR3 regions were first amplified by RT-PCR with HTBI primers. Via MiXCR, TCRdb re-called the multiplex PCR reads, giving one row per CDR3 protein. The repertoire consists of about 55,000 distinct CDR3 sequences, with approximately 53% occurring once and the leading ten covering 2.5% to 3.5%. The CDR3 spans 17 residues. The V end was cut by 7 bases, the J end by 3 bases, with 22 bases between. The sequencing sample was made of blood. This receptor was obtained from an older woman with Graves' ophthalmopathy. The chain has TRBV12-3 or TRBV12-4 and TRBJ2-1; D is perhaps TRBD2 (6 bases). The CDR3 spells CASTPTLGRWDYNEQFF. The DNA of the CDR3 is TGTGCCAGCACCCCTACCCTCGGGAGATGGGACTACAATGAGCAGTTCTTC.